The rows below give T cell receptor beta chains drawn from one sample of a study of T cell repertoires in cytomegalovirus infection. No antigen has been identified for these receptors. MiXCR, run by TCRdb on the reads, gives a single entry per CDR3 protein. The table has about 830,000 distinct CDR3 sequences, approximately 30% seen once. Sample: cultured CD8+ T cells from PBMCs, taken from culture after CMV antigen stimulation. These receptor sequences come from a human donor in good health (CMV status not recorded). Some clones in this sample may be carry-over from other donors' samples. Both conserved end residues are part of each CDR3. The D gene is left open where the match is weak. For some rows the clone size is stated as once, few or many, or as a class when expanded; others skip it.

J gene: TRBJ1-1
V gene: TRBV4-1
clone size: few
D gene: NA
CDR3 DNA: TGCGCCAGCAGCCAATATTTGTCCGACACTGAAGCTTTCTTT
CDR3 protein: CASSQYLSDTEAFF

J gene: TRBJ2-2
V gene: TRBV6-2/TRBV6-3
clone size: NA
D gene: NA
CDR3 DNA: TGTGCCAGCACCCCCCTGGGGTCCGGGGAGCTGTTTTTT
CDR3 protein: CASTPLGSGELFF

J gene: TRBJ2-3
V gene: TRBV5-4
clone size: once
D gene: TRBD1
CDR3 DNA: TGTGCCAGCAGCCTGACGGGACAGGGGGCCACAGATACGCAGTATTTT
CDR3 protein: CASSLTGQGATDTQYF

J gene: TRBJ2-3
V gene: TRBV24-1
clone size: few
D gene: NA
CDR3 DNA: TGTGCCACCAGTGAAGGACAGCTCCGAGGAGATACGCAGTATTTT
CDR3 protein: CATSEGQLRGDTQYF

J gene: TRBJ2-2
V gene: TRBV10-1
clone size: NA
D gene: NA
CDR3 DNA: TGCGCCAGCAGGCCCGGGACACCTGCGAACACCGGGGAGCTGTTTTTT
CDR3 protein: CASRPGTPANTGELFF

J gene: TRBJ2-3
V gene: TRBV4-1
clone size: NA
D gene: NA
CDR3 DNA: TGTGCCAGCAGCCGGAGCGGGAGCACAGATACGCAGTATTTT
CDR3 protein: CASSRSGSTDTQYF

J gene: TRBJ2-1
V gene: TRBV6-5
clone size: few
D gene: TRBD2
CDR3 DNA: TGTGCCAGCAGTCAGCGGGGGGTCTACAATGAGCAGTTCTTC
CDR3 protein: CASSQRGVYNEQFF

J gene: TRBJ2-5
V gene: TRBV7-6
clone size: NA
D gene: NA
CDR3 DNA: TGTGCCAGCAGCCATCCTGAACTCGTGGACTCCCGTTTACAAGAGACCCAGTACTTC
CDR3 protein: CASSHPELVDSRLQETQYF

J gene: TRBJ2-1
V gene: TRBV7-2
clone size: few
D gene: TRBD2
CDR3 DNA: TGTGCCAGCAGCTCTGGGACTATAGGCGATGAGCAGTTCTTC
CDR3 protein: CASSSGTIGDEQFF

J gene: TRBJ1-1
V gene: TRBV19
clone size: NA
D gene: NA
CDR3 DNA: TGTGCCAGTAGTATGACAGCCGTCACTGAAGCTTTCTTT
CDR3 protein: CASSMTAVTEAFF

J gene: TRBJ1-2
V gene: TRBV12-3/TRBV12-4
clone size: NA
D gene: NA
CDR3 DNA: TGTGCCAGCAGTCCCCGGATGGGGACCTATGGCTACACCTTC
CDR3 protein: CASSPRMGTYGYTF

J gene: TRBJ1-4
V gene: TRBV7-6
clone size: many
D gene: TRBD1
CDR3 DNA: TGTGCCAGCAGCTCCCGACAGGGACCTAATGAAAAACTGTTTTTT
CDR3 protein: CASSSRQGPNEKLFF

J gene: TRBJ2-7
V gene: TRBV24-1
clone size: NA
D gene: NA
CDR3 DNA: TGTGCCACCGGGGGATACAGGGACTCCTACGAGCAGTACTTC
CDR3 protein: CATGGYRDSYEQYF

J gene: TRBJ2-5
V gene: TRBV20-1
clone size: NA
D gene: TRBD2
CDR3 DNA: TGCAGTGCTAGGCTAGCGGGGGCGGAGACCCAGTACTTC
CDR3 protein: CSARLAGAETQYF

J gene: TRBJ1-5
V gene: TRBV24-1
clone size: few
D gene: NA
CDR3 DNA: TGTGCCACCAGTGACCATGGACAGTTAAATCAGCCCCAGCATTTT
CDR3 protein: CATSDHGQLNQPQHF

J gene: TRBJ2-1
V gene: TRBV6-5
clone size: NA
D gene: TRBD2
CDR3 DNA: TGTGCCAGCAGTTACACTAGCGGGGGTTCCTACAATGAGCAGTTCTTC
CDR3 protein: CASSYTSGGSYNEQFF

J gene: TRBJ1-1
V gene: TRBV20-1
clone size: NA
D gene: NA
CDR3 DNA: TGCAGTGCTATAAGTTACACTGAAGCTTTCTTT
CDR3 protein: CSAISYTEAFF

J gene: TRBJ2-1
V gene: TRBV6-1
clone size: NA
D gene: TRBD2
CDR3 DNA: TGTGCCAGCAGTCGATCGCGGGGGGGCCTCGATGAGCAGTTCTTC
CDR3 protein: CASSRSRGGLDEQFF

J gene: TRBJ1-2
V gene: TRBV12-3/TRBV12-4
clone size: NA
D gene: NA
CDR3 DNA: TGTGCCATAACTAACTATGGCTACACCTTC
CDR3 protein: CAITNYGYTF

J gene: TRBJ2-1
V gene: TRBV5-6
clone size: NA
D gene: NA
CDR3 DNA: TGTGCCAGCAGCTCCGCCAGGGATCGGGTGCAGTTCTTC
CDR3 protein: CASSSARDRVQFF

J gene: TRBJ2-7
V gene: TRBV5-5
clone size: NA
D gene: TRBD2
CDR3 DNA: TGTGCCAGCTTCTCTGGGGGGGGTTACGAGCAGTACTTC
CDR3 protein: CASFSGGGYEQYF

J gene: TRBJ2-3
V gene: TRBV7-8
clone size: NA
D gene: TRBD2
CDR3 DNA: TGTGCCAGCAGCTTAAGGAGCGGGGGAGTCACAGATACGCAGTATTTT
CDR3 protein: CASSLRSGGVTDTQYF

J gene: TRBJ1-2
V gene: TRBV27
clone size: NA
D gene: TRBD1
CDR3 DNA: TGTGCCAGCAGTGCAGGACAGGGAGGCGACTATGGCTACACCTTC
CDR3 protein: CASSAGQGGDYGYTF

J gene: TRBJ2-7
V gene: TRBV13
clone size: NA
D gene: TRBD1
CDR3 DNA: TGTGCCAGCAGCCCAGAGGGACAGGGAGCCTACGAGCAGTACTTC
CDR3 protein: CASSPEGQGAYEQYF

J gene: TRBJ2-7
V gene: TRBV29-1
clone size: once
D gene: NA
CDR3 DNA: TGCAGCGTTGGGCAGGGGAACACCTACGAGCAGTACTTC
CDR3 protein: CSVGQGNTYEQYF